The 10 T cell receptor beta chains below were found in one sample sequenced in a study of response to subunit inactivated influenza vaccine. TCRdb reprocessed the RT-PCR reads with MiXCR, giving one entry per CDR3 protein. The sample holds approximately 500,000 distinct CDR3 sequences, roughly 13% seen once. This material consisted of PBMCs from blood, taken 45 days after vaccination. The receptors were gathered from a man aged 45-60 years who received an inactivated influenza vaccine.

The chain couples TRBV25-1 to TRBJ2-2; a possible D gene is TRBD2 (5 bases). The germline gives CDR1 MGHDK, CDR2 SYGVNS. The CDR3 is made up of 14 amino acids. Trimming removed 2 bases from V and 3 bases from J, with 7 bases in between. The CDR3 sequence is CASSEVGDTGELFF. Here the CDR3 DNA reads TGTGCCAGCAGTGAAGTCGGGGACACCGGGGAGCTGTTTTTT.

This clonotype was observed at least ten times. The rearrangement uses TRBV6-1 and TRBJ2-7; 10 bases are a match to TRBD1. CDR3 length: 17 amino acids. V dropped 3 bases and J dropped 4; count of bases not matched to a gene: 12. Germline V CDR1 and CDR2: MNHNS, SASEGT. This CDR3 reads CASSDPPLTGGHYEQYF. CDR3 sequence (DNA): TGTGCCAGCAGTGACCCGCCCCTGACAGGGGGCCATTACGAGCAGTACTTC.

This clonotype was observed a handful of times. This chain uses TRBV29-1 with TRBJ2-1; 13 bases fit TRBD2. CDR1 is SQVTM and CDR2 is ANQGSEA in the germline V gene. This CDR3 contains 16 residues. Unmatched junction bases numbered 11, after V lost 7 bases and J lost 5 bases. CDR3 coding DNA: TGCAGCGCAATGGGGACTAGCGGGGTGTGGGACAATGAGCAGTTCTTC. It translates to CSAMGTSGVWDNEQFF.

This sequence joins TRBV28 and TRBJ1-4; 9 bases are shared with TRBD1. V was clipped by 2 bases and J by 2 bases; unmatched bases: 3. The germline V gene encodes CDR1 MDHEN and CDR2 SYDVKM. This CDR3 is 16 amino acids long. CDR3 in DNA: TGTGCCAGCAGTTTAAACAGGGGGCGGACTAATGAAAAACTGTTTTTT. Its translation is CASSLNRGRTNEKLFF.

This clonotype has a handful of counts. The genes are TRBV12-3 or TRBV12-4 and TRBJ1-1, with TRBD1 identical over 7 bases. CDR3 length equals 13 residues. The V gene end was trimmed by 4 bases and the J gene end by 12 bases; junction bases not matched to a gene: 11. CDR3 coding DNA: TGTGCCAGCAGTTCTGGCAGGGGGTCGATTACTTTCTTT. Translating it yields CASSSGRGSITFF.

The table lists this clonotype with a few counts. This chain connects TRBV4-1 to TRBJ2-5; D unclear. Trimming removed 3 bases at V and 0 bases at J, with 5 bases between. CDR1 and CDR2 from the germline V gene are MGHRA and YSYEKL. CDR3 length: 13 amino acids. In nucleotides, the CDR3 is TGCGCCAGCAGCCAGCCGAACCAAGAGACCCAGTACTTC. Its translation: CASSQPNQETQYF.

This clonotype was counted only a few times. The J gene is TRBJ2-6, the V gene TRBV5-1; perhaps TRBD1 as D (6 bases). The CDR3 length is 20 residues. The V gene lost 3 bases and the J gene lost 0 bases, with 22 bases spanning the gap. Germline V gives CDR1 SGHRS, CDR2 YFSETQ. DNA of the CDR3: TGCGCCAGCAGCTACCAGACAGGTCTTAAGATCAGCTCTGGGGCCAACGTCCTGACTTTC. This sequence encodes CASSYQTGLKISSGANVLTF.

The chain uses TRBV5-6 and TRBJ2-1; D might be TRBD1 or TRBD2, each matching 6 bases. Per the germline V gene, CDR1 is SGHDT and CDR2 is YYEEEE. This CDR3 contains 17 residues. Trimming removed 3 bases at V and 0 bases at J, with 16 bases between. CDR3 amino acids: CASSSDGGLRSYNEQFF. The CDR3 DNA reads TGTGCCAGCAGCTCAGATGGGGGGCTACGCTCCTACAATGAGCAGTTCTTC.

The chain uses TRBV19 and TRBJ1-1, with unresolved D. The V end lost 3 bases, the J end lost 8 bases, and 10 bases lay between the germline ends. Germline V CDR1 and CDR2: LNHDA, SQIVND (reference sequence). There are 12 residues in the CDR3. CDR3 amino acids: CASSIFGLEAFF. DNA for the CDR3: TGTGCCAGTAGTATTTTCGGACTCGAAGCTTTCTTT.

This clonotype was observed a handful of times. J is TRBJ2-1 and V is TRBV12-3 or TRBV12-4, with TRBD2 identical over 16 bases. The CDR3 covers 22 residues. V dropped 1 base and J dropped 0; count of bases not matched to a gene: 12. The CDR3 sequence is CASSLVFGTSGRGLSSYNEQFF. CDR3 nucleotide sequence: TGTGCCAGCAGTTTAGTTTTCGGGACTAGCGGGAGGGGACTTAGCTCCTACAATGAGCAGTTCTTC.